One T cell receptor beta chain is described in this entry. The table lists this clonotype with a count of one. What this receptor recognizes is not known. No quality values exist for individual bases; no much larger clone is one base distant. A solitary read yields weak support. Peripheral blood CD8+ and CD4+ T cells from healthy donors, Susac syndrome patients and multiple sclerosis patients were profiled using high-throughput TCR beta sequencing. The multiple sclerosis controls were treatment-naive patients who had stable or active relapsing-remitting disease and met the revised McDonald criteria. Bulk CD8+ and CD4+ T cells were purified magnetically by negative isolation, whereas CD8+ TEMRA cells were enriched by FACS. Blood was collected in EDTA tubes and processed within 24 hours, with PBMCs isolated through density gradient centrifugation. PBMCs intended for TCR sequencing were cryopreserved in liquid nitrogen and thawed later in a water bath at 37 degrees C. Purity of sorted or isolated CD4+, CD8+ and CD8+ TEMRA cells was at least 90%.

RNA was extracted with the RNeasy kit and roughly 0.45 to 1 ug was reverse transcribed using random hexamers. TCR beta CDR3 regions were amplified with the immunoSEQ multiplex PCR assay covering 54 Vbeta and 13 Jbeta segments. PCR amplification bias was corrected by using a synthetic template baseline for primer optimization and computational correction. Turning to the authors' computational methods: Only productive sequences were kept, with reads annotated to V, D and J genes according to IMGT and analyzed in immunoSEQ Analyzer. To calculate clonality, Shannon entropy was normalized by log2 of the number of productive unique sequences and then subtracted from one. Public and private clones were assessed among the 100 most prevalent clones of each patient and control. Susac-specific clones were defined as absent from healthy and MS cohorts, 850 to 1,300 published viral clones and other ImmuneACCESS disease sequences. TCRdb reprocessed the public reads (quality trimming at Q25 with fastp, clone calling with MiXCR) and kept in-frame beta chains. Duplicate CDR3 protein sequences are folded into a single record with the most common DNA and genes. The V and J calls come from TCRdb's annotation, not from the publication. The sample includes 250,000 to 350,000 distinct CDR3 sequences, with approximately 84% observed a single time. The ten top clones hold over 0.09% of the sample.

This entry comes from a study of CD8 T cells in Susac syndrome (dated by TCRdb to about 2019). General notes on the study: Repertoire sequencing was used to test whether CD8+ T cell activation and differentiation in Susac syndrome was antigen driven. CD8+ T cell repertoire clonality was compared between about a dozen healthy donors, some 14 Susac syndrome patients and 15 multiple sclerosis patients.

Spanning cysteine to phenylalanine, the CDR3 consists of 14 amino acids. Of all the DNA, just the CDR3 is kept, 42 bases in frame from base 1. The germline V gene yields MNHEY for CDR1 and SVGAGI for CDR2. V is pruned by 2 bases and J by 5 bases, leaving 6 bases of the junction without a gene match. Results and caveats for the whole study, not just this receptor: The TCR sequencing and HLA analysis was acknowledged to have included a relatively small number of individuals.

The receptor's source is a human donor with multiple sclerosis. The specimen was CD8+ T cells from PBMCs. The chain links TRBV6-5 with TRBJ2-7, and TRBD1 matches 7 of the central bases. The DNA reads TGTGCCAGCAGTTACGACAGGGCGGCGGACGAGCAGTACTTC. Its protein product is CASSYDRAADEQYF.